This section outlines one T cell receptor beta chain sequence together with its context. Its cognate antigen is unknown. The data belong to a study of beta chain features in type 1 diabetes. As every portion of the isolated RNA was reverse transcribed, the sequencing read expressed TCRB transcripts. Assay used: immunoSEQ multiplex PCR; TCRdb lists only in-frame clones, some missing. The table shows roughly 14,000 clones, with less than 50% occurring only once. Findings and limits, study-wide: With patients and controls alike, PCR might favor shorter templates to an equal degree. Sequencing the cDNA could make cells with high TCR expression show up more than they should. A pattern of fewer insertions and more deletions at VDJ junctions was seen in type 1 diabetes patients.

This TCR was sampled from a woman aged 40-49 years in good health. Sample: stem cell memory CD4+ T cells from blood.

The DNA of the CDR3 is TGTGCCAGCAGTTCGCAGGGCCGGGAGACCCAGTACTTC. Protein sequence: CASSSQGRETQYF. This sequence joins TRBV6-6 and TRBJ2-5; D is perhaps TRBD1 (5 bases). The V gene lost 4 bases and the J gene lost 5 bases, with 11 bases spanning the gap. Germline lookup yields CDR1 MNHNY and CDR2 SVGAGI (reference sequence). The CDR3 is 13 residues long.